This is a list of T cell receptor beta chains from one sample in a study of blood T cell repertoires in COVID-19. Here immunoSEQ multiplex PCR was the method, and the copy in TCRdb shows in-frame clones only, minus some. The table lists roughly 220,000 clones, approximately 80% of them singletons. The sequencing input was PBMCs or T cells enriched from blood (not recorded which). The receptors come from a woman in her thirties or forties with acute COVID-19. Each CDR3 is given with its conserved first and last residue. Fields, in order: J gene, D gene, V gene, clone size, CDR3 protein, CDR3 DNA. D genes are given only for firm matches. Expanded clones are given a class, and other clones once, few, many or no size at all.

TRBJ1-3 TRBD1 TRBV5-4 once CASSLRTGAGNTIYF TGTGCCAGCAGCTTGCGGACAGGCGCTGGAAACACCATATATTTT
TRBJ2-1 . TRBV7-6 few CASSLRGGGAYNEQFF TGTGCCAGCAGCTTAAGGGGAGGAGGGGCTTACAATGAGCAGTTCTTC
TRBJ2-7 . TRBV18 once CASSPEHAREQYF TGTGCCAGCTCACCTGAGCACGCCCGGGAGCAGTACTTC
TRBJ1-1 . TRBV11-2 . CASSLAVRGTEAFF TGTGCCAGCAGCTTAGCGGTCAGAGGGACTGAAGCTTTCTTT
TRBJ2-2 TRBD2 TRBV6-5 many CASSRLAGGRGELFF TGTGCCAGCAGCCGACTAGCGGGAGGGCGGGGGGAGCTGTTTTTT
TRBJ1-2 TRBD1 TRBV6-1 few CASSDPYRTGGDGYTF TGTGCCAGCAGTGACCCCTACCGGACAGGGGGCGATGGCTACACCTTC
TRBJ1-6 TRBD1 TRBV5-1 . CASSLTTGEESPLHF TGCGCCAGCAGCTTGACGACAGGGGAGGAATCACCCCTCCACTTT
TRBJ2-5 TRBD2 TRBV11-2 once CASSLGPGGPETQYF TGTGCCAGCAGCTTAGGTCCGGGGGGGCCGGAGACCCAGTACTTC
TRBJ1-1 . TRBV20-1 . CSAARTVEAFF TGCAGTGCTGCACGGACAGTTGAAGCTTTCTTT
TRBJ2-3 . TRBV7-9 . CANSLAQVSLGTDTQYF TGTGCCAACAGCTTAGCTCAAGTTAGTCTGGGCACAGATACGCAGTATTTT
TRBJ2-7 TRBD2 TRBV11-3 . CASSLEPSGGFRYEQYF TGTGCCAGCAGCTTAGAGCCTAGCGGGGGGTTCCGGTACGAGCAGTACTTC
TRBJ2-1 . TRBV5-1 . CASSKGDGPSGNEQFF TGCGCCAGCAGCAAGGGGGACGGACCTTCTGGTAATGAGCAGTTCTTC
TRBJ2-7 . TRBV10-3 . CAISESSISYEQYF TGTGCCATCAGTGAGTCTAGCATCTCCTACGAGCAGTACTTC
TRBJ2-7 TRBD1 TRBV6-5 . CASSPGTGYRWEYF TGTGCCAGCAGTCCCGGGACAGGGTATAGATGGGAGTACTTC
TRBJ1-6 . TRBV4-2 . CASSQVQGGNSPLHF TGTGCCAGCAGCCAAGTCCAGGGTGGTAATTCACCCCTCCACTTT
TRBJ2-7 . TRBV30 . CAWGAFLDTLSYEQYF TGTGCCTGGGGTGCGTTTTTGGACACCCTCTCCTACGAGCAGTACTTC
TRBJ1-1 . TRBV3-1/TRBV3-2 . CASSQSTVNTEAFF TGTGCCAGCAGCCAATCTACAGTGAACACTGAAGCTTTCTTT
TRBJ2-2 . TRBV30 few CAWSLVRGELFF TGTGCCTGGAGTCTAGTTAGGGGGGAGCTGTTTTTT
TRBJ2-7 TRBD2 TRBV6-2/TRBV6-3 . CASSFPSTSGSSEQYF TGTGCCAGCAGTTTCCCCTCGACTAGCGGGAGTAGTGAGCAGTACTTC
TRBJ2-4 . TRBV30 . CACTDRSDKNIQYF TGTGCCTGCACAGACAGATCCGACAAAAACATTCAGTACTTC
TRBJ1-1 . TRBV5-6 . CASSLLRTEAFF TGTGCCAGCAGCTTGCTACGCACTGAAGCTTTCTTT
TRBJ2-1 . TRBV6-2/TRBV6-3 . CASSTFSSSYNEQFF TGTGCCAGCAGTACATTTTCTAGCTCCTACAATGAGCAGTTCTTC
TRBJ2-1 . TRBV3-1/TRBV3-2 . CASSQVGGINEQFF TGTGCCAGCAGCCAAGTTGGCGGGATTAATGAGCAGTTCTTC
TRBJ2-7 . TRBV7-2 . CASSPRRDSHYEQYF TGTGCCAGCAGCCCAAGGCGGGACAGCCATTACGAGCAGTACTTC
TRBJ1-4 . TRBV10-3 once CAISEPGGATNEKLFF TGTGCCATCAGTGAGCCGGGGGGGGCAACTAATGAAAAACTGTTTTTT
TRBJ1-5 . TRBV30 . CAWSVQGNQPQHF TGTGCCTGGAGTGTACAGGGAAACCAGCCCCAGCATTTT
TRBJ2-4 TRBD2 TRBV18 . CASSTGLGNNIQYF TGTGCCAGCTCAACGGGACTAGGAAATAATATTCAGTACTTC
TRBJ2-7 . TRBV5-6 . CASSLEGQGGYEQYF TGTGCCAGCAGCTTGGAAGGGCAGGGAGGCTACGAGCAGTACTTC
TRBJ2-3 TRBD2 TRBV9 . CASSPRGGTRQYF TGTGCCAGCAGCCCACGGGGGGGGACAAGGCAGTATTTT
TRBJ1-5 . TRBV27 . CASGWGGQPQHF TGTGCCAGCGGCTGGGGGGGTCAGCCCCAGCATTTT
TRBJ1-3 TRBD1 TRBV7-9 . CASSSGTGVVAGNTIYF TGTGCCAGCAGCTCGGGGACAGGGGTGGTCGCTGGAAACACCATATATTTT
TRBJ2-5 TRBD2 TRBV28 . CASSWTSVETQYF TGTGCCAGCAGTTGGACTAGCGTAGAGACCCAGTACTTC
TRBJ2-1 . TRBV7-8 . CASSSPRDYNEQFF TGTGCCAGCAGCTCCCCGAGGGACTACAATGAGCAGTTCTTC
TRBJ1-6 . TRBV4-1 . CASSQDGQNSPLHF TGCGCCAGCAGCCAAGATGGGCAAAATTCACCCCTCCACTTT
TRBJ1-1 . TRBV29-1 . CSVWEGNMNTEAFF TGCAGCGTTTGGGAGGGAAACATGAACACTGAAGCTTTCTTT
TRBJ1-3 . TRBV29-1 few CSAVDNSGNTIYF TGCAGCGCCGTAGACAACTCTGGAAACACCATATATTTT
TRBJ1-1 . TRBV28 . CASSLYTSANTEAFF TGTGCCAGCAGTTTATACACAAGCGCCAACACTGAAGCTTTCTTT
TRBJ2-2 . TRBV6-5 . CASSYSTGRTGELFF TGTGCCAGCAGTTACTCAACAGGGCGGACCGGGGAGCTGTTTTTT
TRBJ2-3 . TRBV14 . CASSVYPTDTQYF TGTGCCAGCAGCGTCTATCCCACAGATACGCAGTATTTT
TRBJ1-2 TRBD1 TRBV30 . CAWNPGQGASGYTF TGTGCCTGGAATCCGGGACAGGGGGCATCTGGCTACACCTTC